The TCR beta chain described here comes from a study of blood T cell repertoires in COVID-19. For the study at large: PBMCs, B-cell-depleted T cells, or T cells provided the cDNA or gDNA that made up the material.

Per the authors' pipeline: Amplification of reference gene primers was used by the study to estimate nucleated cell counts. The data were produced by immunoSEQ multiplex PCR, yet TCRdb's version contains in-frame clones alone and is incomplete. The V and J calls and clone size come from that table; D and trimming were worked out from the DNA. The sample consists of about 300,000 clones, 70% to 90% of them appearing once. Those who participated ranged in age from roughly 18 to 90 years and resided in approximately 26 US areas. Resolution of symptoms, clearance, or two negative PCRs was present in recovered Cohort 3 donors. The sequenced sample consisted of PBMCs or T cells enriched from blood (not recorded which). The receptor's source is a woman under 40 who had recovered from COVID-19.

CDR3 protein: CASSQGWDGYTF. As DNA, the CDR3 is TGTGCCAGTAGTCAGGGGTGGGATGGCTACACCTTC. The V call is TRBV19, the J call TRBJ1-2; D might be TRBD1 (6 bases). The germline V gene encodes CDR1 LNHDA and CDR2 SQIVND (reference sequence). The CDR3 is made up of 12 amino acids. Trimming shortened V by 5 bases and J by 6 bases, and 10 bases separated the two germline ends.